Listed here is a single T cell receptor beta chain. This clone was picked up one time. Its recognized antigen is unknown. No much larger clone exists at a distance of one base, and base qualities are not known. This entry comes from a study of cytomegalovirus exposure and HLA in healthy donors (dated by TCRdb to 2016 to 2017). Regarding the research as a whole: According to an earlier analysis of a few hundred of the donors, about 179 million T cells yielded 117 million unique TCR beta sequences and about 300 Gb of sequence data. Roughly 300 gigabases of sequencing data and about 92 million unique TCR sequences made up an early release that covered fewer than 650 HLA-typed donors. Of the roughly 400 genotyped donors, approximately 82% fell in the genetic ancestry cluster associated with self-reported Caucasian donors. The study aimed to test whether signatures of past pathogen exposure could be identified by cataloging public T cell receptors. The study profiled the T cell repertoires of 500 to 800 subjects by immunosequencing and related them to cytomegalovirus serostatus. In addition to the first cohort of several hundred subjects, a separate validation cohort of approximately 130 different subjects was used. To predict cytomegalovirus infection status, the study brought together high-throughput TCR immunosequencing, statistical association of individual TCRs with disease status, and machine learning. In a later analysis, previously published TCR beta repertoires from 550 to 700 donors were re-analyzed and high-resolution HLA genotyping was added so that TCR occurrence patterns could be studied. Rather than drawing on any new phenotypic data, the later analysis identified candidate immune exposures from TCR beta sequences and the way those sequences occurred across donors. An earlier analysis of some 500 of the donors applied high-throughput TCR beta sequencing to assess whether each TCR beta V gene segment acted as functional or pseudogenic. Donor age, sex, ethnicity and CMV serostatus were compiled together with the repertoire data. Genome-wide SNP genotypes for about 60% of the 666 donors were used in a later genetic analysis, which treated that subset as a discovery cohort. Every repertoire in the discovery cohort had been generated on one and the same sequencing platform. HLA typing included class I and class II loci at four-digit resolution. Typing coverage varied by locus: roughly 629-640 donors for A, B, C, DRB1 and DQB1; around 560 for DQA1; more than 600 for DPA1; roughly 450 for DPB1. Because of strong linkage in the cohort, a few DR-DQ haplotypes were treated as single units for association and clustering. Among around 400 genotyped donors of the cohort, an average of around 220,000 unique TCR beta nucleotide sequences was sequenced per donor, of which about 18% were non-productive.

CDR1 and CDR2 are drawn from the germline V gene (reference sequence): GTSNPN, SVGIG. The CDR3 has 13 amino acids, counting the end cysteine and phenylalanine. Of all the DNA, just the CDR3 is kept, 39 bases in frame from base 1. V and J are trimmed by 4 bases and 6 bases, and the gene matches miss 8 bases of the junction. Preparation of the library involved the immunoSEQ multiplex PCR assay. The multiplex PCR relied on a mix of 60 forward primers for TCR Vbeta segments and 13 reverse primers for TCR Jbeta segments. Amplification of the CDR3 region of rearranged TCR beta genes was performed with a multiplex PCR assay on genomic DNA. The amplified TCR beta libraries were sequenced on the Illumina HiSeq System as 87-base-pair reads. The paper's processing steps were these. A later analysis tallied 75 million to 85 million unique TCR beta chains across the 666 repertoires, and approximately 11 million of those chains were shared by two or more donors. To remove PCR and sequencing errors, raw reads were error-corrected and collapsed into unique sequences using a nearest-neighbor algorithm that merged closely related sequences. V, D and J gene segments were assigned by aligning CDR3 sequences to IMGT reference sequences. For a sequence to be retained, a match of at least six nucleotides was required to both a V gene segment and a J gene segment. A rearrangement was called productive if the CDR3 had no stop codons and remained in frame with V and J, and every other rearrangement was called non-productive. Following IMGT convention, CDR3 was defined as the stretch from the second conserved V-encoded cysteine to the conserved J-encoded phenylalanine. The earlier analysis of 587 of the donors excluded sequences that lacked an unambiguous match to a single V gene segment. In an earlier analysis of 587 of the donors, V segments were called functional above 56.7% productive rearrangements and were called segregating when the between-donor standard deviation exceeded 5%. To diagnose cytomegalovirus status from the catalog of TCR beta chain sequences, a statistical classification framework was built. A later analysis assigned V and J genes by comparing TCR nucleotide sequences with IMGT/GENE-DB human TR gene sequences. Using the TCRdist pipeline, a later analysis assigned CDR3 sequences along with most-parsimonious VDJ recombination scenarios. In a later analysis, every TCR beta chain was defined by the combination of its CDR3 amino acid sequence and its V-gene family, and reads without a unique V-gene family were dropped. A later analysis removed 500 to 650 highly shared, low-generation-probability nucleotide sequences to deal with suspected cross-contamination and a sequencing artifact. In a later analysis, a clonal expansion index for each public chain was calculated from normalized within-repertoire ranks of inferred template counts. In a later analysis, generation probabilities were computed using a VDJ recombination model fitted to out-of-frame rearrangements, and the results were checked against IGoR. In a later analysis, hypergeometric tests were used to score TCR-TCR, TCR-HLA and TCR-CMV co-occurrence, with a repertoire-size bias correction applied to TCR pairs. A later analysis estimated false discovery rates by permuting HLA or CMV assignments 20 times. In a later analysis, co-occurring TCRs were grouped with DBSCAN, and TCRdist sequence similarity was added when clustering was performed within HLA-allele-positive subsets. Co-occurrence clustering excluded repertoires with fewer than 30,000 or more than 120,000 public chains, plus five with anomalous nucleotide sharing. TCRdb obtained this table from immuneACCESS and retained in-frame rearrangements with V and J assigned. These tables miss some clones; where compared with another copy, unresolved V genes account for less than half of the shortfall, and the remainder is unexplained. That table furnishes V, J and clone size, whereas the DNA furnished D and trimming. The sample yields 220,000 or so clones; roughly 80% were counted once. Of the sample, 2.5% to 3% is held by the ten largest clones.

Points the paper makes about the study in general: Several of the top co-occurrence clusters appeared to be linked to parvovirus B19, influenza, CMV and Epstein-Barr virus, according to a later analysis. Strong co-occurrence of HLA alleles, especially DR and DQ, made assigning TCR associations to individual alleles difficult. In a later genetic analysis, fewer N-insertions in productive TCRs were reported among donors in an Asian-associated ancestry cluster than the approximately 630-donor mean. Presence/absence analyses assumed roughly uniform sequencing depth across donors, an assumption that may not hold. A group of highly shared sequence variants was considered likely to be a technical artifact of the sequencing pipeline. Specific HLA alleles were associated with some 15,000 TCR beta sequences at a false discovery rate of 0.05 in a later analysis. The only immune exposure information available for the cohort was CMV serostatus. A total of 150 to 200 TCR beta chains were listed by the study as associated with cytomegalovirus. Three of the identified cytomegalovirus-associated TCR beta chains were confirmed in vitro to be specific for cytomegalovirus antigens. A further reported finding was that TCR beta sequences accurately predicted the HLA-A and HLA-B alleles for most subjects in the first cohort. An earlier analysis of approximately 500 of the donors showed that most TCR beta V segments appeared in productive rearrangements either about 87% or about 30% of the time, which broadly matched IMGT annotations. Cytomegalovirus status was reported to be diagnosed by the classifier with high specificity and sensitivity in both the original and validation cohorts. Some IMGT-functional V segments, including TRBV6-2 and TRBV6-3, could not be told apart with the 87-base-pair reads, so those segments were excluded. In a later analysis, most CMV-associated TCR beta chains were found to appear HLA-restricted, with HLA associations seemingly driven largely by CMV exposure. Compared with equally common non-associated chains, HLA-associated TCR beta chains in a later analysis were more clonally expanded and had lower generation probabilities. The earlier analysis of fewer than 750 of the donors excluded around 17 rarely observed V segments, including chromosome 9 orphons, because counts were too low. In a later analysis, TCR association rates were found to vary across HLA loci, with the most associated TCRs seen for DRB1 alleles and the fewest for HLA-C alleles. The authors suggested that the approach could potentially be generalized to other disease states and immunological phenotypes. Because HLA typing was missing for some donors at each locus, association tests included only the typed subset. This cohort had only TCR beta chains sequenced, and the lack of alpha or paired-chain data limited which features could be detected. Correlated functional status among segregating V segments might reflect linkage disequilibrium, but an unknown experimental factor could not be ruled out. Across donors, most TCR sequences were observed very rarely, whereas some public TCRs were present in many individuals. In a later genetic analysis, a missense DCLRE1C variant was associated with V-gene and J-gene trimming of TCR beta chains, and the association was replicated in an independent cohort.

The cohort was made up of approximately 670 healthy bone marrow donors. At the time of sampling, all cohort members were nominally healthy, though unrecorded immune exposures were likely present. The donor tested CMV seronegative and was one of the 352 seronegative cohort members. Every donor gave a peripheral blood sample, and the peripheral blood mononuclear cells from that sample were used for TCR beta sequencing. Genomic DNA was extracted from the blood cell samples with the Qiagen DNeasy Blood Extraction Kit. Recombination linked TRBV30 to TRBJ2-7; 8 bases in between match TRBD2. This TCR was recovered from a woman in her thirties or forties in good health and CMV-seronegative. What was sequenced was PBMCs. The sequence in DNA is TGTGCCTGGAATCGGGGGCTAGCGGGCGAGCAGTACTTC. This sequence encodes CAWNRGLAGEQYF.